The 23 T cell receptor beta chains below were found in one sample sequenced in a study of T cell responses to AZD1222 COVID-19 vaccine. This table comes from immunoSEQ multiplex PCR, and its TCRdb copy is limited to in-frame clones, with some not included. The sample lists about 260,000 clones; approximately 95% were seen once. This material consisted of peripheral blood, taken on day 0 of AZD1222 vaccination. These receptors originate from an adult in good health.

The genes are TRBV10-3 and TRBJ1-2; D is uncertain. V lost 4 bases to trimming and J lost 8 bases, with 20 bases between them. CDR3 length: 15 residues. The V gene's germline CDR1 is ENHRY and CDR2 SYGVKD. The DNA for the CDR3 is TGTGCCATCAGTGGTAGGCGCGACTTATTCGGAGGCTACACCTTC. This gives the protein CAISGRRDLFGGYTF.

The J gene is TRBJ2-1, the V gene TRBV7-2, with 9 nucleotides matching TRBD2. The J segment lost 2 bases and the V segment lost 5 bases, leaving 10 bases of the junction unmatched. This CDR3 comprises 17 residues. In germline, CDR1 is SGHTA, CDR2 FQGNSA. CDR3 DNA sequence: TGTGCCAGCAGCCCGGGGGTAGCGGGGGTCACCTACAATGAGCAGTTCTTC. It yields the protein CASSPGVAGVTYNEQFF.

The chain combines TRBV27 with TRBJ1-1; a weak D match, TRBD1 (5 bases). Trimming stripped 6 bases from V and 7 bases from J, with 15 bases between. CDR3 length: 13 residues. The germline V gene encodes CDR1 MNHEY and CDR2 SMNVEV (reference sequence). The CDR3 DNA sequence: TGTGCCAGCAGAGGTCGCAGGGAGAGTGAAGCTTTCTTT. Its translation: CASRGRRESEAFF.

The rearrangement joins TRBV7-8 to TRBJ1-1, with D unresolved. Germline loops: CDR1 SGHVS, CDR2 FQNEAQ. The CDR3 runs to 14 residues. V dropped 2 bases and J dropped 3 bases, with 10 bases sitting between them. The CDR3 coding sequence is TGTGCCAGCAGCTTATCGAGAGACCACACTGAAGCTTTCTTT. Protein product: CASSLSRDHTEAFF.

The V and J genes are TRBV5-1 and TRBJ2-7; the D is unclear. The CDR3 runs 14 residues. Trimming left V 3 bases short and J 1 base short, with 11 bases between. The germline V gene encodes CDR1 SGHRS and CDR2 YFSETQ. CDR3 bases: TGCGCCAGCAGCTGGCGCGGCAGGTCCTACGAGCAGTACTTC. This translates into CASSWRGRSYEQYF.

CDR3 amino acids: CSASDTGGPADTQYF. CDR3 DNA: TGCAGTGCTAGTGATACAGGCGGCCCGGCAGATACGCAGTATTTT. The chain joins TRBV20-1 to TRBJ2-3, with a tentative D call TRBD1 (5 bases). Germline CDR1 and CDR2: DFQATT and SNEGSKA (reference sequence). The CDR3 consists of 15 residues. V was trimmed by 3 bases and J by 4 bases, leaving 17 bases between them.

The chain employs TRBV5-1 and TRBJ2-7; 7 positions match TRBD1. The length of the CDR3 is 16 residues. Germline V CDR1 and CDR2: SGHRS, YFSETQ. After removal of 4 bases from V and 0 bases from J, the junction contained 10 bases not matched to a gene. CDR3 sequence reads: CASSPGEGGGSYEQYF. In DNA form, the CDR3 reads TGCGCCAGCAGCCCCGGGGAAGGGGGCGGCTCCTACGAGCAGTACTTC.

CDR3 loop: CSILEGGKGLAGSEAYEQYF. For the CDR3, the DNA is TGCAGTATACTCGAGGGAGGGAAGGGGCTAGCGGGGAGCGAGGCCTACGAGCAGTACTTC. This rearrangement joins TRBV29-1 to TRBJ2-7; 9 bases are shared with TRBD2. Germline V gene data show CDR1 as SQVTM and CDR2 as ANQGSEA. The CDR3 is 20 residues long.

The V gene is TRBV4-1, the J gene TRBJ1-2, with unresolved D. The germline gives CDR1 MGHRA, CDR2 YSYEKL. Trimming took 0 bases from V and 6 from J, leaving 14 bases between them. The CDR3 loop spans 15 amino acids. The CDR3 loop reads CASSQDQTPRDGYTF. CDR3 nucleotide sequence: TGCGCCAGCAGCCAAGATCAGACCCCAAGGGATGGCTACACCTTC.

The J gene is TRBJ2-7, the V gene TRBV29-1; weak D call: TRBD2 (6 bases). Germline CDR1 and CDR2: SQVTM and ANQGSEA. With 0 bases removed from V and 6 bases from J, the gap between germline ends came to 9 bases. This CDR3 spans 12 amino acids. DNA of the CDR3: TGCAGCGTTGAAGAGATGCGGGGCGAGCAGTACTTC. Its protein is CSVEEMRGEQYF.

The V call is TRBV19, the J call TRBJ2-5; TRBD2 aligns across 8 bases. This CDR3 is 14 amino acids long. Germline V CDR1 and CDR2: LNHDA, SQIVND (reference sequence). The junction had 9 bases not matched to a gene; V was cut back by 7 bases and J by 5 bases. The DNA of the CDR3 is TGTGCCAGTACCGTGAGCGGGGGCCGGGAGACCCAGTACTTC. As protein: CASTVSGGRETQYF.

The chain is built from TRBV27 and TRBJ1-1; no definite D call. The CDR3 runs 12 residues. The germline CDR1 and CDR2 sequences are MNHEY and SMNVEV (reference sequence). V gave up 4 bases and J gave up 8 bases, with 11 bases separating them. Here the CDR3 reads CASSSPVGEAFF. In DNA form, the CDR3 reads TGTGCCAGCAGTTCCCCGGTGGGGGAAGCTTTCTTT.

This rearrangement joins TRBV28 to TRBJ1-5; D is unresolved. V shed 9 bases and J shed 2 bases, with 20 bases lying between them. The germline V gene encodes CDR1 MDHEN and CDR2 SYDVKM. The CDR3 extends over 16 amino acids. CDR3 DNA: TGTGCCAGTCGAAGTGGAGGTTGGGGAGGCAATCAGCCCCAGCATTTT. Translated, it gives CASRSGGWGGNQPQHF.

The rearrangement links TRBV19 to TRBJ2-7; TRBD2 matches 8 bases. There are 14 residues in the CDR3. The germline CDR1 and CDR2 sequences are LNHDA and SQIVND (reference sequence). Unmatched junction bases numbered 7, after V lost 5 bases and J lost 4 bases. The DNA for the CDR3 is TGTGCCAGTAGTTCCAGCGGGAGAGGTTACGAGCAGTACTTC. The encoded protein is CASSSSGRGYEQYF.

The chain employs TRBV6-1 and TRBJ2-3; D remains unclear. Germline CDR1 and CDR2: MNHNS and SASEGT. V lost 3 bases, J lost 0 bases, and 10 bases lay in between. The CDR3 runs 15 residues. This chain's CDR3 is CASSESSASTDTQYF. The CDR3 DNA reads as TGTGCCAGCAGTGAGTCTAGTGCTAGCACAGATACGCAGTATTTT.

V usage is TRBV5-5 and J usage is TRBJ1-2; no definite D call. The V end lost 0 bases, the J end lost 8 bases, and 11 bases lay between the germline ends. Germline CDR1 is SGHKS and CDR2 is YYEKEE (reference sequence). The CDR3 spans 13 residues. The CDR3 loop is CASSLVPDQGYTF. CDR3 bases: TGTGCCAGCAGCTTGGTTCCCGACCAGGGCTACACCTTC.

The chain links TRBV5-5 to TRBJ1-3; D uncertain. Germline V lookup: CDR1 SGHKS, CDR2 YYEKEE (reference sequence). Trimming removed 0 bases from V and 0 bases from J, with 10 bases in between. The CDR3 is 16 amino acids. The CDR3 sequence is CASSLGGRSSGNTIYF. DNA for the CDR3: TGTGCCAGCAGCTTGGGCGGTAGGAGCTCTGGAAACACCATATATTTT.

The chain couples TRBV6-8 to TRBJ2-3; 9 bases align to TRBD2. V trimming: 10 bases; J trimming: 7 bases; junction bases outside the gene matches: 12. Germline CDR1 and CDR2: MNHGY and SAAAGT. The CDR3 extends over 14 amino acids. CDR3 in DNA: TGTGCCACCCCCTCCGGGACTAGCATAAATACGCAGTATTTT. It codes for CATPSGTSINTQYF.

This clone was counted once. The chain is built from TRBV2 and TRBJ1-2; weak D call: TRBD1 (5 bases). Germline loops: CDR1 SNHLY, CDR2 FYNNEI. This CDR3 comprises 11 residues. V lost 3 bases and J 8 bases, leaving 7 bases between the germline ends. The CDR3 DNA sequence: TGTGCCAGCAGTGACAGGGAGGGCTACACCTTC. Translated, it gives CASSDREGYTF.

The CDR3 DNA follows: TGCAGCGTTGACGGTCTAGCGGGAGGAACAGATACGCAGTATTTT. This gives the protein CSVDGLAGGTDTQYF. This rearrangement joins TRBV29-1 to TRBJ2-3; 11 nucleotides agree with TRBD2. In germline, CDR1 is SQVTM, CDR2 ANQGSEA. CDR3 size: 15 residues. V shed 3 bases and J 3 bases; nucleotides not matched to a gene: 5.

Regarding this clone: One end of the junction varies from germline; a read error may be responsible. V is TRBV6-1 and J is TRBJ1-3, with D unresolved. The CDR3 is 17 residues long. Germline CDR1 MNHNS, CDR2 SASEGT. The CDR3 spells CASSGPAGSGAGHTIYF. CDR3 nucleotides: TGTGCCAGCAGTGGACCAGCAGGTTCGGGTGCTGGACACACCATATATTTT.

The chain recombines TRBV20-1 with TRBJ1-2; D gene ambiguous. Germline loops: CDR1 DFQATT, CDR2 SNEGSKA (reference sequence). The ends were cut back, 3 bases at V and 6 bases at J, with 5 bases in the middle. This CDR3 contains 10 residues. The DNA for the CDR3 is TGCAGTGCTAGTGGGGATGGCTACACCTTC. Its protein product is CSASGDGYTF.

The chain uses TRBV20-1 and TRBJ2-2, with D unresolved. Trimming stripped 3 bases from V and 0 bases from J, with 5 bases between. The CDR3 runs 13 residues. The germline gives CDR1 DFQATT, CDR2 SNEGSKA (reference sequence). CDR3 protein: CSASPTNTGELFF. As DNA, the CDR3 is TGCAGTGCTAGTCCGACGAACACCGGGGAGCTGTTTTTT.